This T cell receptor (beta chain) was sequenced for a study of PD-1 blockade in classical Hodgkin lymphoma. Study conclusions and caveats: Patients who initiated nivolumab within 1 year of ASCT were excluded. CD4+ but not CD8+ TCR diversity rose significantly by C4D1. Baseline TCR diversity was reportedly lower in newly diagnosed patients than in healthy donors. It was reported as lower still in relapsed/refractory patients.

All the patients suffered relapse after autologous stem cell transplantation, and brentuximab vedotin exposure differed. Complete response, partial response or progressive disease was each patient's best response. The repertoire was sequenced with immunoSEQ multiplex PCR; TCRdb's copy has only in-frame clones and lacks some. This sample has approximately 100,000 clones, with 80% to 95% found just once. A word on this clone: Its antigen is not known.

Losses at the gene ends were 0 bases for V and 3 bases for J; bases not matched to a gene: 10. Germline CDR1 reads LNHNV; CDR2 reads YYDKDF (reference sequence). The CDR3 has 17 amino acids. Sample: peripheral blood mononuclear cells (PBMCs), taken at baseline. The clonotype originates from a human donor with classical Hodgkin lymphoma. The rearrangement joins TRBV15 to TRBJ2-7; 8 bases are a match to TRBD1. This chain's CDR3 is CATSRDHRQGQVYEQYF. As DNA, the CDR3 is TGTGCCACCAGCAGAGATCACAGACAGGGGCAAGTCTACGAGCAGTACTTC. The full variable domain, its missing parts supplied by reference TRBV15 and TRBJ2-7, is DAMVIQNPRYQVTQFGKPVTLSCSQTLNHNVMYWYQQKSSQAPKLLFHYYDKDFNNEADTPDNFQSRRPNTSFCFLDIRSPGLGDTAMYLCATSRDHRQGQVYEQYFGPGTRLTVT.